This is a list of T cell receptor beta chains from one sample in a study of identifying expanded T cells in peripheral blood. The assay was immunoSEQ multiplex PCR, and TCRdb's table has in-frame clones only and misses some. Here the sample spans about 86,000 clones, 85% being singletons. Sequencing was done on a sample of blood. The receptors derive from a person aged 18 to 75 in good health. Both conserved end residues are part of each CDR3. The order of the fields is J gene, V gene, clone size, D gene, CDR3 DNA, CDR3 protein. D genes are given only for firm matches. Size values are once, few and many counts, or a class for expanded clones, and some rows have none.

TRBJ1-3 TRBV5-5 . . TGTGCCAGCAGCTTCGACAGGACGGGATCGGCTGGAAACACCATATATTTT CASSFDRTGSAGNTIYF
TRBJ2-1 TRBV6-1 . TRBD1 TGTGCCAGCAGAGCGGACAGGTACAATGAGCAGTTCTTC CASRADRYNEQFF
TRBJ1-2 TRBV7-8 . . TGTGCCAGCAGCTTAGCTGGGGGCGGTGGCTACACCTTC CASSLAGGGGYTF
TRBJ2-5 TRBV30 . TRBD1 TGTGCCTGGAGTGGGGACAGTCAAGAGACCCAGTACTTC CAWSGDSQETQYF
TRBJ2-2 TRBV5-5 . . TGTGCCAGCAGCTCGACGCCCCGAGGGCGTGTCGGGGAGCTGTTTTTT CASSSTPRGRVGELFF
TRBJ1-1 TRBV10-3 . TRBD1 TGTGCCATCAGTGATCAGACAGGGATCAGTGAAGCTTTCTTT CAISDQTGISEAFF
TRBJ1-1 TRBV19 . . TGTGCCAGTAGTAGGGACGGATCCATGAACACTGAAGCTTTCTTT CASSRDGSMNTEAFF
TRBJ1-2 TRBV7-2 once TRBD1 TGTGCCAGCAGCTTAGGACAGGGGGCGGGTGGCTACACCTTC CASSLGQGAGGYTF
TRBJ1-1 TRBV5-6 . . TGTGCCAGCAGCCCGAGGGTGGGGAACACTGAAGCTTTCTTT CASSPRVGNTEAFF
TRBJ1-3 TRBV19 . . TGTGCCAGTGCAACAACAAGGGCCGGAAACACCATATATTTT CASATTRAGNTIYF
TRBJ2-1 TRBV6-5 . . TGTGCCAGCAGTTACGGGGGCAGGGTCTACGATGAGCAGTTCTTC CASSYGGRVYDEQFF
TRBJ2-2 TRBV11-2 . . TGTGCCAGCCGGGACGGGTTCACCGGGGAGCTGTTTTTT CASRDGFTGELFF
TRBJ2-1 TRBV12-5 . TRBD2 TGTGCTAGTGGTTTGGTACTGGGGCGGGGGAGGTACAATGAGCAGTTCTTC CASGLVLGRGRYNEQFF
TRBJ2-2 TRBV9 . TRBD1 TGTGCCAGCAGCGTACTCTCAGGGGGCACCGGGGAGCTGTTTTTT CASSVLSGGTGELFF
TRBJ2-7 TRBV5-6 . . TGTGCTAGCAGCCCAGCAGCGAGCTCCTACGAGCAGTACTTC CASSPAASSYEQYF
TRBJ1-6 TRBV7-2 . . TGTGCCAGCAGCCTATTATTTTTGACCCCGAGCTCCTATAATTCACCCCTCCACTTT CASSLLFLTPSSYNSPLHF
TRBJ2-1 TRBV7-7 . . TGTGCCAGCAGCTTAGCCCTACACAACAATGAGCAGTTCTTC CASSLALHNNEQFF
TRBJ1-2 TRBV11-3 . . TGTGCCAGCAGCCCAAGGCGGTTCGGGGAATATGGCTACACCTTC CASSPRRFGEYGYTF
TRBJ1-6 TRBV25-1 few TRBD1 TGTGCCAGCAGACCGACAGGGAGTGGTTCACCCCTCCACTTT CASRPTGSGSPLHF
TRBJ2-5 TRBV7-9 . . TGTGCCAGCAGCCGGGGAGCCTACGATTGGGAGACCCAGTACTTC CASSRGAYDWETQYF
TRBJ1-2 TRBV25-1 . . TGTGCCAGCAGTGTACAGGCTTCTAACTATGGCTACACCTTC CASSVQASNYGYTF
TRBJ1-6 TRBV6-6 few TRBD1 TGTGCCAGCAGTCCGACAGGGCCGGATTCACCCCTCCACTTT CASSPTGPDSPLHF
TRBJ2-7 TRBV7-2 . TRBD1 TGTGCCAGCAGCTTAGAGGGGGCAGGAACCGAGCAGTACTTC CASSLEGAGTEQYF
TRBJ1-1 TRBV29-1 . . TGCAGCGTTAGAGTGTTGAACGGAGGGGGCACTGAAGCTTTCTTT CSVRVLNGGGTEAFF
TRBJ2-7 TRBV30 . . TGTGCCTGGAGTAAAACCACAGGGAGGCAAGAGCAGTACTTC CAWSKTTGRQEQYF
TRBJ1-1 TRBV13 . . TGTGCCAGCGGGACACACACTGAAGCTTTCTTT CASGTHTEAFF
TRBJ2-3 TRBV29-1 . . TGCAGCGTTGGGGTGTCAGATACGCAGTATTTT CSVGVSDTQYF
TRBJ2-2 TRBV7-6 . . TGTGCCAGCAGCTTAGGAAGGGGCCCGAACTGGGACACCGGGGAGCTGTTTTTT CASSLGRGPNWDTGELFF